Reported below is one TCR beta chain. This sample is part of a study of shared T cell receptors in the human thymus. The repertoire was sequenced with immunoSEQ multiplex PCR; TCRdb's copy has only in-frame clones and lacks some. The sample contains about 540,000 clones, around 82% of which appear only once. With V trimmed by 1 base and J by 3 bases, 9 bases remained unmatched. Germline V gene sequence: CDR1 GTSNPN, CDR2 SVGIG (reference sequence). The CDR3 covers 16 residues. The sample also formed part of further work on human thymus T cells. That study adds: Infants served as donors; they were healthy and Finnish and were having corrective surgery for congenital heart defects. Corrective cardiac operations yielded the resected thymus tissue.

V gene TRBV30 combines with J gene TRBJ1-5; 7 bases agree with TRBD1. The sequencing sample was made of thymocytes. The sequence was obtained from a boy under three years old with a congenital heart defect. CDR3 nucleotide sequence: TGTGCCTGGAGTGCTCTGACAGGGATGGCCAATCAGCCCCAGCATTTT. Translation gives CAWSALTGMANQPQHF.